These T cell receptor beta chains were read from a single sample in a study of shared clonotypes between healthy human individuals. Data came from immunoSEQ multiplex PCR; TCRdb stores just in-frame clones and leaves some out. The sample includes over a million clones, approximately 72% seen only once; the top ten take roughly 1.4%. Sequencing input: memory CD4+ T cells sorted from blood. The source is a man aged 18 to 30 in good health. Both conserved end residues are part of each CDR3. D genes are given only for firm matches. Clone size, where shown, is once, few, many, or a class for clones that have expanded.

clone_size j_call d_call v_call cdr3_aa
NA TRBJ2-5 NA TRBV5-6 CASSSPHTRGTQETQYF
NA TRBJ2-5 TRBD1 TRBV6-5 CASRGTGQETQYF
NA TRBJ2-1 TRBD2 TRBV9 CASSPRTSGSSYNEQFF
NA TRBJ1-1 NA TRBV30 CAWKGGFVNTEAFF
NA TRBJ2-1 NA TRBV15 CATSTRIPGSEQFF
NA TRBJ1-6 NA TRBV7-8 CASSFVGENSPLHF
NA TRBJ1-5 NA TRBV28 CALPPRTANQPQHF
NA TRBJ2-3 TRBD1 TRBV5-6 CASSSGQGRTDTQYF
NA TRBJ2-3 NA TRBV5-1 CASSLASGGIADTQYF
NA TRBJ1-2 NA TRBV10-2 CASTTIEGNGGYTF
many TRBJ2-5 TRBD2 TRBV15 CATSRAGTSMETQYF
NA TRBJ1-1 TRBD1 TRBV27 CASSSRDRATEAFF
NA TRBJ2-3 TRBD1 TRBV6-1 CASSDDRAGTQYF
NA TRBJ1-6 NA TRBV30 CAWSAPGHLTSSYNSPLHF
NA TRBJ2-4 NA TRBV28 CASSLGGPKNIQYF
few TRBJ1-5 NA TRBV19 CASSADRTLYQPQHF
many TRBJ1-2 TRBD1 TRBV6-4 CASSDSDRVGGYTF
NA TRBJ1-5 NA TRBV2 CASRGTGANSNQPQHF
once TRBJ1-1 NA TRBV6-5 CASNQRGVATEAFF
NA TRBJ2-7 NA TRBV18 CASSPPGENEQYF
once TRBJ2-7 NA TRBV2 CASMEQAYEQYF
NA TRBJ2-7 TRBD1 TRBV18 CASVGTGRFEQYF
NA TRBJ1-1 NA TRBV10-3 CAIYSGQGWSTEAFF
NA TRBJ2-7 NA TRBV5-4 CASSLKEGRQYF